This T cell receptor (beta chain) was documented in a study of T cell responses to AZD1222 COVID-19 vaccine. Notes on the study in general: Spike as a whole was targeted by vaccine-associated CD4 TCRs, dominant at 160-218 and 743-854. Two AZD1222 administrations were followed by greater Spike-specific TCR breadth and depth.

In regard to this clone: Its antigen is unidentified.

TCRdb keeps only in-frame clones here, not all; method: immunoSEQ multiplex PCR. The sample carries about 140,000 clones, roughly 92% recorded once. From germline, CDR1 is SNHLY and CDR2 FYNNEI. V was clipped by 1 base and J by 3 bases, with 10 bases between them. CDR3 length equals 16 residues. This sample comprised peripheral blood, obtained 28 days after the second AZD1222 dose. The chain couples TRBV2 to TRBJ1-6; D possibly corresponds to TRBD1 (5 bases). This TCR came from an adult who received the AZD1222 COVID-19 vaccine. The CDR3 region has the DNA TGTGCCAGCAGTGAAGGACAGCCGCTCTATAATTCACCCCTCCACTTT. Protein sequence: CASSEGQPLYNSPLHF.